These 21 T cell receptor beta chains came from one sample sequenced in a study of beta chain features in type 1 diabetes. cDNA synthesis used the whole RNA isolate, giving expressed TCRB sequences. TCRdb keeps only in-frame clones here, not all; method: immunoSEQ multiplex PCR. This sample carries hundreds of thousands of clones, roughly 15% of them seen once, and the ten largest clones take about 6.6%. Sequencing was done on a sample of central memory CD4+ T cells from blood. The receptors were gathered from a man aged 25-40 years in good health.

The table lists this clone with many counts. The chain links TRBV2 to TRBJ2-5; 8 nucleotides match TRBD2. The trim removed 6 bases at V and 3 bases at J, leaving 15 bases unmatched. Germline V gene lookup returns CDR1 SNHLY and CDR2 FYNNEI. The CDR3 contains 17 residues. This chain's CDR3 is CASSRGSSGGAKETQYF. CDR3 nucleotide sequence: TGTGCCAGCAGCCGCGGGTCCTCCGGGGGGGCTAAAGAGACCCAGTACTTC.

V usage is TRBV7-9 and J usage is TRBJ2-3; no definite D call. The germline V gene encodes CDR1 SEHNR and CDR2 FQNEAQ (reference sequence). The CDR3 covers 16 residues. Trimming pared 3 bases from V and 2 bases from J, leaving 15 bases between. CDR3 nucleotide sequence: TGTGCCAGCAGCTTTAAGAAGCCTGGGGACACAGATACGCAGTATTTT. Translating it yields CASSFKKPGDTDTQYF.

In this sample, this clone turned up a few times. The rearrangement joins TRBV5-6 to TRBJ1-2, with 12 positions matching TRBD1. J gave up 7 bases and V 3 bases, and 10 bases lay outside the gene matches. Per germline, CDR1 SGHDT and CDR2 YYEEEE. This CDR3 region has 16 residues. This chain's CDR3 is CASSSDWGQGAGGYTF. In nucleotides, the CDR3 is TGTGCCAGCAGCTCGGACTGGGGACAGGGGGCGGGTGGCTACACCTTC. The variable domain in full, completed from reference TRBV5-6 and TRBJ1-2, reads DAGVTQSPTHLIKTRGQQVTLRCSPKSGHDTVSWYQQALGQGPQFIFQYYEEEERQRGNFPDRFSGHQFPNYSSELNVNALLLGDSALYLCASSSDWGQGAGGYTFGSGTRLTVV.

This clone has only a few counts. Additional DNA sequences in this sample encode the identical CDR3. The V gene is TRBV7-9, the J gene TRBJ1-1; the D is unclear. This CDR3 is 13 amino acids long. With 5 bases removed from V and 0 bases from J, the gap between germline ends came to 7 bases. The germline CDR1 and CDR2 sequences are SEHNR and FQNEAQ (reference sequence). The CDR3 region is CASSPSLNTEAFF. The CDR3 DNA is TGTGCCAGCAGCCCCAGCCTGAACACTGAAGCTTTCTTT.

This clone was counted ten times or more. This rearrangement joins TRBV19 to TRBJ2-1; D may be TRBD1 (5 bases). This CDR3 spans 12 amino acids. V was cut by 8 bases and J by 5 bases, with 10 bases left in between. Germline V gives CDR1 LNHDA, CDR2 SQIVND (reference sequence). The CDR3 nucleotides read TGTGCCAGTTCACAGGTTCACAATGAGCAGTTCTTC. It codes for CASSQVHNEQFF.

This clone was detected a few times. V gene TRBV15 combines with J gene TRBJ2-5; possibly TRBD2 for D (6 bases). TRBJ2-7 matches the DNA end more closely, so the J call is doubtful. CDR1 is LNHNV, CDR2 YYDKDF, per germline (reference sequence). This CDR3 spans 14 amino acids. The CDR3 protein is CATSRRLEGDEQYF. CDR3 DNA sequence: TGTGCCACCAGCAGAAGGTTGGAGGGAGACGAGCAGTACTTC.

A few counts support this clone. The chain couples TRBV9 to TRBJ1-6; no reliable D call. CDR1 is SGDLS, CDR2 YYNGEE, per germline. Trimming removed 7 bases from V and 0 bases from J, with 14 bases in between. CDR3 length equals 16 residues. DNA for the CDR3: TGTGCCAGCGGTACTACCGGAAGCTCCTATAATTCACCCCTCCACTTT. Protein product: CASGTTGSSYNSPLHF.

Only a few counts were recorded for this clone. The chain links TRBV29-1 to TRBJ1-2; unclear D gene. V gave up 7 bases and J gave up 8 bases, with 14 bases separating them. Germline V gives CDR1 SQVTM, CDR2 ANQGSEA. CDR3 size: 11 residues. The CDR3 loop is CSARASKGYTF. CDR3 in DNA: TGCAGCGCACGAGCCAGTAAAGGCTACACCTTC.

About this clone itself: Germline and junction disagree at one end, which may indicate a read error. This chain's CDR3 is CASSSGTIYYSPLHF. The DNA of the CDR3 is TGTGCCAGCAGCTCGGGGACAATCTATTATTCACCCCTCCACTTT. This chain joins TRBV7-2 and TRBJ1-6; D is perhaps TRBD1 (6 bases). This CDR3 region has 15 residues. Per the germline V gene, CDR1 is SGHTA and CDR2 is FQGNSA.

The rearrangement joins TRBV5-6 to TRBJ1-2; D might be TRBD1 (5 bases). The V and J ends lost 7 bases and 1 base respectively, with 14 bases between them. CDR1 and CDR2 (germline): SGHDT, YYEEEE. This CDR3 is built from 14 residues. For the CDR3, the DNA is TGTGCCAGCGGAAAGGGGACCAGTAACTATGGCTACACCTTC. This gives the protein CASGKGTSNYGYTF.

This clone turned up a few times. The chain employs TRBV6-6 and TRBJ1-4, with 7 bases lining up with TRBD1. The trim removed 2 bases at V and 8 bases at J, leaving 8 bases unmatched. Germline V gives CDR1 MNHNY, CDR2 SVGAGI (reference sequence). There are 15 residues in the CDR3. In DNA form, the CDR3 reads TGTGCCAGCAGTTACAGCCCAGGGGGAGGCGAAAAACTGTTTTTT. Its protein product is CASSYSPGGGEKLFF.

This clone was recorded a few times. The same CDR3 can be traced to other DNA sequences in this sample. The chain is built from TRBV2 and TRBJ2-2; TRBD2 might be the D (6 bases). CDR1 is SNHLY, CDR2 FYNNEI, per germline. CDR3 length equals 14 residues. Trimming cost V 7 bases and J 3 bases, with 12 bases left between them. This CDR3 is CASTRGLDTGELFF. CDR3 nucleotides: TGTGCCAGCACCCGGGGGTTGGACACCGGGGAGCTGTTTTTT.

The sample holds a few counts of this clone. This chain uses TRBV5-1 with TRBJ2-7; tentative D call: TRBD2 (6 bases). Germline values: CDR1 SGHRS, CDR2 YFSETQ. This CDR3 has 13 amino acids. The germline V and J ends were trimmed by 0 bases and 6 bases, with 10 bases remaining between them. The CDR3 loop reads CASSLAGGSEQYF. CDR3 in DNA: TGCGCCAGCAGCTTGGCCGGGGGTAGCGAGCAGTACTTC.

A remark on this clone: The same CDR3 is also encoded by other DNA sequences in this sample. The CDR3, as DNA: TGTGCCAGCTCACCCGGGACAGACAACTATGGCTACACCTTC. It yields the protein CASSPGTDNYGYTF. The chain combines TRBV18 with TRBJ1-2; 7 bases align to TRBD1. The CDR3 runs 14 residues. The V gene end was trimmed by 3 bases and the J gene end by 2 bases; junction bases not matched to a gene: 3. Per germline, CDR1 KGHSH and CDR2 LQKENI.

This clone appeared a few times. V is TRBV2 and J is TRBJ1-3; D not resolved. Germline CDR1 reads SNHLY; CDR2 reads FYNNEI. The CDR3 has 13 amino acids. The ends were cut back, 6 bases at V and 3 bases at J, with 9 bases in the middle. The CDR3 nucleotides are TGTGCCAGCAGGTTTCCGGATGGAAACACCATATATTTT. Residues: CASRFPDGNTIYF.

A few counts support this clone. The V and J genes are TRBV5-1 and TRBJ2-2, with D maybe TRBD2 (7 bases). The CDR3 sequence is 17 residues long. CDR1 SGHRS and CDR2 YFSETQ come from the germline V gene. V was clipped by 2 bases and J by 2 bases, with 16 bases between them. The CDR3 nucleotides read TGCGCCAGCAGCTTATCGACGGGGGGCGCCAACACCGGGGAGCTGTTTTTT. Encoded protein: CASSLSTGGANTGELFF. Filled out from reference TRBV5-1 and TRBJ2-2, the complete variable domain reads KAGVTQTPRYLIKTRGQQVTLSCSPISGHRSVSWYQQTPGQGLQFLFEYFSETQRNKGNFPGRFSGRQFSNSRSEMNVSTLELGDSALYLCASSLSTGGANTGELFFGEGSRLTVL.

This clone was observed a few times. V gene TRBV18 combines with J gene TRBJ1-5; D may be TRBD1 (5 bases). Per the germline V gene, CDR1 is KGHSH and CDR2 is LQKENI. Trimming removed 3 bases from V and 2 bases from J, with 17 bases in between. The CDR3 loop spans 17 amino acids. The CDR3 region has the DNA TGTGCCAGCTCACCGTACCAGGGTATTGGTGGCAATCAGCCCCAGCATTTT. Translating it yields CASSPYQGIGGNQPQHF. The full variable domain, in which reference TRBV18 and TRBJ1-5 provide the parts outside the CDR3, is NAGVMQNPRHLVRRRGQEARLRCSPMKGHSHVYWYRQLPEEGLKFMVYLQKENIIDESGMPKERFSAEFPKEGPSILRIQQVVRGDSAAYFCASSPYQGIGGNQPQHFGDGTRLSIL.

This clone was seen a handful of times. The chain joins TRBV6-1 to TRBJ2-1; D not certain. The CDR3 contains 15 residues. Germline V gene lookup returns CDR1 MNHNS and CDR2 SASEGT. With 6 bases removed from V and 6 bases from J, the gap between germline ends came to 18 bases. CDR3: CASRETQRSGNEQFF. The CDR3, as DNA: TGTGCCAGCAGGGAGACCCAGAGATCGGGCAATGAGCAGTTCTTC.

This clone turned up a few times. The chain's CDR3 is CASSQTLEGYGNTIYF. CDR3 nucleotides: TGTGCCAGCAGCCAGACGTTGGAGGGGTACGGAAACACCATATATTTT. The chain employs TRBV4-2 and TRBJ1-3; TRBD1 might be the D (5 bases). V lost 3 bases and J 4 bases, leaving 16 bases between the germline ends. This CDR3 has 16 amino acids. Germline-derived CDR1 and CDR2 are LGHNA and YNFKEQ.

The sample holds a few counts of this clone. The CDR3 protein is CASTLTSNTDTQYF. CDR3 DNA: TGTGCCAGCACTCTGACTAGCAACACAGATACGCAGTATTTT. V gene TRBV7-9 combines with J gene TRBJ2-3, with 7 bases lining up with TRBD2. The J segment lost 2 bases and the V segment lost 7 bases, leaving 6 bases of the junction unmatched. The germline V gene encodes CDR1 SEHNR and CDR2 FQNEAQ (reference sequence). This CDR3 region has 14 residues.

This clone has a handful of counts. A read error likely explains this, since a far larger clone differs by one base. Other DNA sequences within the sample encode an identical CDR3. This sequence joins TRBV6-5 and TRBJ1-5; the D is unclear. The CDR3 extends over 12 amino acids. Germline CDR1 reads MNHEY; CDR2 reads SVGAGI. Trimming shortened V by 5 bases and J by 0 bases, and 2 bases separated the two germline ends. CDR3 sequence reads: CASSDSNQPQHF. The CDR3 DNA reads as TGTGCCAGCAGTGATAGCAATCAGCCCCAGCATTTT.